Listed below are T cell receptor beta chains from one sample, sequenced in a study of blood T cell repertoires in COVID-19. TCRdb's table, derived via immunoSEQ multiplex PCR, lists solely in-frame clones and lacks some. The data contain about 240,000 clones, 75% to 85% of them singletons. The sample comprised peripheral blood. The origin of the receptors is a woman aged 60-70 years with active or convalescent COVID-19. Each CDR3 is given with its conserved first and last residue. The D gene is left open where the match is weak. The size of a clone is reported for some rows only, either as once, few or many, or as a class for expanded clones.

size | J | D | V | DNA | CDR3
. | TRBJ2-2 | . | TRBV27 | TGTGCCAGCAGTTTAGCAGGGCGGAGGAACACCGGGGAGCTGTTTTTT | CASSLAGRRNTGELFF
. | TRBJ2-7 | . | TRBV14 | TGTGCCAGCAGCCAAGATCTCGTCGCCTACGAGCAGTACTTC | CASSQDLVAYEQYF
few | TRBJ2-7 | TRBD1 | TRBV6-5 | TGTGCCAGCGCGGGACAGGGTGGCGAGCAGTACTTC | CASAGQGGEQYF
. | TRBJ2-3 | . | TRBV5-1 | TGCGCCAGCAGCTTGGGGTCGGTGGTGGATACGCAGTATTTT | CASSLGSVVDTQYF
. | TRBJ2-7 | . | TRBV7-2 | TGTGCCAGCAGCTTAGGTTCGGGGGGCGGGTCCTACGAGCAGTACTTC | CASSLGSGGGSYEQYF
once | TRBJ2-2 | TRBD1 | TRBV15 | TGTGCCACCAGCAGAGGGGGACAGGGTAGACGAGTAGCCACCGGGGAGCTGTTTTTT | CATSRGGQGRRVATGELFF
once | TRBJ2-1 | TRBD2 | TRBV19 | TGTGCCTCTCAGAGCGGGACCACCAATGAGCAGTTCTTC | CASQSGTTNEQFF
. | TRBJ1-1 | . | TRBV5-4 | TGTGCCAGCAGCGGGGACACTTCGTACACTGAAGCTTTCTTT | CASSGDTSYTEAFF
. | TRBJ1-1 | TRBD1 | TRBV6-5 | TGTGCCAGCAGTTACCCACCCAGGGGGAGGAACACTGAAGCTTTCTTT | CASSYPPRGRNTEAFF
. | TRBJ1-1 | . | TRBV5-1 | TGCGCCAGCAGCTTGGGGGGCTCTACTGAAGCTTTCTTT | CASSLGGSTEAFF
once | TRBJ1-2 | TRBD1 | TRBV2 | TGTGCCAGCAGTGAGGACAGGGGAGCTTACTATGGCTACACCTTC | CASSEDRGAYYGYTF
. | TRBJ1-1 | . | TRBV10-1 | TGCGCCAGCAGTGAGTGGCAGAACACTGAAGCTTTCTTT | CASSEWQNTEAFF
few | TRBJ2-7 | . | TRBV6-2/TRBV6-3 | TGTGCCAGCAGTCGCCAGGACAGCAAGCAGTACTTC | CASSRQDSKQYF
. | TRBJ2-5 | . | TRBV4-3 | TGCGCCAGCAGCCAAGTGGGCAGGGAAGAGACCCAGTACTTC | CASSQVGREETQYF
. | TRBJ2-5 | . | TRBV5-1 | TGCGCCAGCAGCTTGGGGACAAACGGAGAGACCCAGTACTTC | CASSLGTNGETQYF
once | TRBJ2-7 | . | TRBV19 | TGTGCCAGTAGTATCGCCCTGAGCTCCTACGAGCAGTACTTC | CASSIALSSYEQYF
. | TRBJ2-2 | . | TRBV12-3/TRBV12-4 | TGTGCCAGCAGCAGTCAGGGGGAGCTGTTTTTT | CASSSQGELFF